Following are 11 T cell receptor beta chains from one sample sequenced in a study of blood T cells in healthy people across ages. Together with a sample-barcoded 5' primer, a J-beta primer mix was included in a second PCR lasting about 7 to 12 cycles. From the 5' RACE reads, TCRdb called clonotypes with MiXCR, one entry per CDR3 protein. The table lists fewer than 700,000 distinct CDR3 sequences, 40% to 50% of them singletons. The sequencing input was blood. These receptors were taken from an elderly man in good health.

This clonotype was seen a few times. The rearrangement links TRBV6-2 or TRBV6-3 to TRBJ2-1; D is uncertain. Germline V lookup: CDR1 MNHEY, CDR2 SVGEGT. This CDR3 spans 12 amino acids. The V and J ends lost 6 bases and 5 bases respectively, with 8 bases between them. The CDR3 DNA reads TGTGCCAGCAGCACCGACAACAATGAGCAGTTCTTC. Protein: CASSTDNNEQFF.

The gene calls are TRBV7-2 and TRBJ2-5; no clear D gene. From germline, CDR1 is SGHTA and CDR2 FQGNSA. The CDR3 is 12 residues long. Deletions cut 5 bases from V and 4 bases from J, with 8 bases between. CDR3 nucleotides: TGTGCCAGCAGCCCATTGTTAGAGACCCAGTACTTC. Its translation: CASSPLLETQYF.

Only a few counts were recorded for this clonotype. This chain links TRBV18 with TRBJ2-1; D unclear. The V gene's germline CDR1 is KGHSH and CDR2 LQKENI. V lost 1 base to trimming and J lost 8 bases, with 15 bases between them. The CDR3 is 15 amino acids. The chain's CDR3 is CASSPQGVHSDEQFF. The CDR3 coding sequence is TGTGCCAGCTCACCACAAGGAGTACATTCCGATGAGCAGTTCTTC.

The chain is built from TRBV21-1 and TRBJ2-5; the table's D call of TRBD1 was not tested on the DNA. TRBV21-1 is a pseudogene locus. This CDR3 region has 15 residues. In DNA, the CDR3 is TGTGCCAGCAGCAAAGTATCCAGGGGAGGCGAGACCCAGTACTTC. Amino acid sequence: CASSKVSRGGETQYF.

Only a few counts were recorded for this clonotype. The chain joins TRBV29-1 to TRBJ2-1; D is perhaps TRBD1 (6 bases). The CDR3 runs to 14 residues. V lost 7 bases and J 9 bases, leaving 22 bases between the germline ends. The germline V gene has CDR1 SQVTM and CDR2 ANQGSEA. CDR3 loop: CSAQVRGQVPEQFF. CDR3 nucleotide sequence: TGCAGCGCCCAAGTCAGGGGCCAGGTACCTGAGCAGTTCTTC.

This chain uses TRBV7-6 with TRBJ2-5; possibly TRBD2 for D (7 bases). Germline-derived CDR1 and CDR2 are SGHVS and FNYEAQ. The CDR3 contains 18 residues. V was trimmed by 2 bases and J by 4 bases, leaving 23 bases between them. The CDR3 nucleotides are TGTGCCAGCAGCTTAATCCCTAGCCCCGTTGGGGGGGCAGAGACCCAGTACTTC. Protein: CASSLIPSPVGGAETQYF.

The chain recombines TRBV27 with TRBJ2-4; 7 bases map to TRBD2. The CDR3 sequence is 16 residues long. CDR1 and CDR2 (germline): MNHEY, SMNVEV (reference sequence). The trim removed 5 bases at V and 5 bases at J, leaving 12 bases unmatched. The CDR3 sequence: CASSVGLGGRENIQYF. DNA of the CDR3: TGTGCCAGCAGTGTTGGTTTGGGAGGGAGGGAAAACATTCAGTACTTC.

The CDR3 DNA reads TGTGCCAGCAGTTCATGGACAGACCAGACCTCCTACGAGCAGTACTTC. Translated: CASSSWTDQTSYEQYF. The chain is built from TRBV27 and TRBJ2-7, with D possibly being TRBD1 (6 bases). CDR1 is MNHEY, CDR2 SMNVEV, per germline (reference sequence). Trimming left V 4 bases short and J 0 bases short, with 16 bases between. CDR3 length: 16 amino acids.

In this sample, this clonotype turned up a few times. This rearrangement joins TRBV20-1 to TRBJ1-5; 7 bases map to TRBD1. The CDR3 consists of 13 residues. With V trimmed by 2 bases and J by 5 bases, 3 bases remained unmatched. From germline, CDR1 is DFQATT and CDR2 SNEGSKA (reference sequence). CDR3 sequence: CSARSTGDQPQHF. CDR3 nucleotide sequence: TGCAGTGCTAGATCTACAGGGGATCAGCCCCAGCATTTT.

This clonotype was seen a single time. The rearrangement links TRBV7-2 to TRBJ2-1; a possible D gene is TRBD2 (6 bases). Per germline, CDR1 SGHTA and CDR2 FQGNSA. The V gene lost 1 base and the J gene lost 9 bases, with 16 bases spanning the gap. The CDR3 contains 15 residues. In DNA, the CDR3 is TGTGCCAGCAGCTTAGGAGGAGCGGGTCGAGGTGAGCAGTTCTTC. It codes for CASSLGGAGRGEQFF.

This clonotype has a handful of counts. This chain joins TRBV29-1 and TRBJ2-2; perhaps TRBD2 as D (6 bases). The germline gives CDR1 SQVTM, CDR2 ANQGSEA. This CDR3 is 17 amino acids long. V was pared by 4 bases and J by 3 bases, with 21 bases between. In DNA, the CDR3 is TGCAGCGTTGTTTCGTCTCGCGGGATAGGTTACACCGGGGAGCTGTTTTTT. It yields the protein CSVVSSRGIGYTGELFF.